The 2 T cell receptor beta chains below come from one sample, sequenced in a study of shared clonotypes between healthy human individuals. Data came from immunoSEQ multiplex PCR; TCRdb stores just in-frame clones and leaves some out. There are some 680,000 clones in the sample; approximately 73% occur only once, and 1.5% to 2% lies in the top ten. The sample taken for sequencing was memory CD4+ T cells sorted from blood. Subset: CD45RA-negative fraction. The receptors here all came from a young woman in good health.

The rearrangement joins TRBV4-1 to TRBJ2-3, with TRBD1 matching over 9 bases. The CDR3 extends over 16 amino acids. Germline lookup yields CDR1 MGHRA and CDR2 YSYEKL. V lost 2 bases and J lost 0; bases outside the gene matches: 3. In DNA form, the CDR3 reads TGCGCCAGCAGCCAAACCGGGACAGGGAGCACAGATACGCAGTATTTT. Encoded protein: CASSQTGTGSTDTQYF.

This rearrangement joins TRBV11-2 to TRBJ2-1; weak D call: TRBD2 (5 bases). CDR1 and CDR2 from the germline V gene are SGHAT and FQNNGV. The CDR3 sequence is 14 residues long. V was pared by 0 bases and J by 9 bases, with 12 bases between. This CDR3 is CASSLDGSRGEQFF. CDR3 nucleotides: TGTGCCAGCAGCTTAGACGGTAGCCGGGGTGAGCAGTTCTTC.